The next 21 T cell receptor beta chains were all read from a single sample in a study of blood T cell repertoires in COVID-19. The protocol was immunoSEQ multiplex PCR, while the TCRdb copy is restricted to in-frame clones and leaves out a portion. The sample consists of more than 250,000 clones, 70% to 90% of them appearing once. The sequenced sample was peripheral blood. These TCRs come from a woman between 50 and 59 years old with COVID-19, enrolled during active disease.

The CDR3 loop reads CASSLDPGGTDTQYF. The CDR3 bases are TGTGCCAGCAGCTTAGACCCCGGGGGCACAGATACGCAGTATTTT. The rearrangement links TRBV7-9 to TRBJ2-3, with D possibly matching TRBD2 (5 bases). Trimming removed 1 base at V and 1 base at J, with 9 bases between. The CDR3 consists of 15 residues. Germline lookup yields CDR1 SEHNR and CDR2 FQNEAQ (reference sequence).

The chain employs TRBV11-2 and TRBJ2-7, with D uncertain. The V gene's germline CDR1 is SGHAT and CDR2 FQNNGV. This CDR3 is 14 amino acids long. Between the trimmed V and J ends, which lost 0 bases and 6 bases, there was a span of 12 bases. CDR3 loop: CASSLDVKTPEQYF. The CDR3 nucleotides are TGTGCCAGCAGCTTAGATGTTAAGACACCCGAGCAGTACTTC. The variable domain in full, with the rest retrieved from reference TRBV11-2 and TRBJ2-7, is EAGVAQSPRYKIIEKRQSVAFWCNPISGHATLYWYQQILGQGPKLLIQFQNNGVVDDSQLPKDRFSAERLKGVDSTLKIQPAKLEDSAVYLCASSLDVKTPEQYFGPGTRLTVT.

This chain joins TRBV20-1 and TRBJ1-2; perhaps TRBD1 as D (6 bases). V was cut by 5 bases and J by 4 bases, with 8 bases left in between. Germline loops: CDR1 DFQATT, CDR2 SNEGSKA (reference sequence). This CDR3 region has 11 residues. CDR3 sequence (DNA): TGCAGTGCTGCGACAGGCTATGGCTACACCTTC. This sequence encodes CSAATGYGYTF.

The chain links TRBV18 to TRBJ2-3; 9 bases align to TRBD2. V dropped 2 bases and J dropped 5; count of bases not matched to a gene: 14. Germline V lookup: CDR1 KGHSH, CDR2 LQKENI. The CDR3 totals 18 residues. CDR3 in amino acids: CASSPGGRAVVLGDTQYF. CDR3 nucleotide sequence: TGTGCCAGCTCACCAGGCGGGAGGGCCGTAGTCCTAGGAGATACGCAGTATTTT.

The chain links TRBV7-2 to TRBJ1-1; D gene uncertain. CDR3 size: 14 residues. V was pared by 5 bases and J by 11 bases, with 21 bases between. Per the germline V gene, CDR1 is SGHTA and CDR2 is FQGNSA. The CDR3 sequence: CASSGRAASRGAFF. CDR3 bases: TGTGCCAGCAGCGGCAGAGCGGCGTCCCGTGGGGCTTTCTTT.

This clone is a singleton in its sample. The chain is built from TRBV7-9 and TRBJ2-1; TRBD2 agrees at 11 bases. The CDR3 runs 17 residues. Germline trimming cut 6 bases from V and 2 bases from J; bases unmatched to any gene: 9. Germline V CDR1 and CDR2: SEHNR, FQNEAQ (reference sequence). The CDR3 region has the DNA TGTGCCAGCAGTTCAACTGATAGCGGGAGGGCCTACAATGAGCAGTTCTTC. This codes for CASSSTDSGRAYNEQFF. Full variable domain (rest looked up from reference TRBV7-9 and TRBJ2-1): DTGVSQNPRHKITKRGQNVTFRCDPISEHNRLYWYRQTLGQGPEFLTYFQNEAQLEKSRLLSDRFSAERPKGSFSTLEIQRTEQGDSAMYLCASSSTDSGRAYNEQFFGPGTRLTVL.

The J gene is TRBJ2-2, the V gene TRBV24-1; possible D gene TRBD2, 5 bases. Germline V CDR1 and CDR2: KGHDR, SFDVKD. This CDR3 has 12 amino acids. V was pared by 12 bases and J by 2 bases, with 9 bases between. The DNA for the CDR3 is TGTGCCTCTAGCTACAACACCGGGGAGCTGTTTTTT. It codes for CASSYNTGELFF.

The V gene is TRBV7-2, the J gene TRBJ1-1; no definite D call. V gave up 2 bases and J gave up 9 bases, with 16 bases separating them. CDR3 length: 14 residues. Germline CDR1 is SGHTA and CDR2 is FQGNSA. The CDR3 loop is CASSLSMAIQKAFF. The CDR3 coding sequence is TGTGCCAGCAGCTTAAGTATGGCGATACAGAAAGCTTTCTTT.

The genes are TRBV18 and TRBJ2-5; unclear D gene. Germline assignment: CDR1 KGHSH and CDR2 LQKENI. The CDR3 length is 13 residues. V was shortened by 0 bases and J by 6 bases, with 8 bases between the two germline ends. CDR3 region: CASSPPFLQTQYF. The CDR3 bases are TGTGCCAGCTCACCACCGTTTCTTCAGACCCAGTACTTC.

The chain combines TRBV24-1 with TRBJ1-5, with D possibly TRBD1 on 5 matching bases. CDR1 is KGHDR and CDR2 is SFDVKD in the germline V gene. Trimming stripped 3 bases from V and 4 bases from J, with 12 bases between. This CDR3 is built from 15 residues. The CDR3 sequence is CATSDGGLLNQPQHF. In nucleotides, the CDR3 is TGTGCCACCAGTGATGGGGGACTGCTTAATCAGCCCCAGCATTTT.

The V gene is TRBV9, the J gene TRBJ1-2; 10 bases agree with TRBD1. Germline V gene data show CDR1 as SGDLS and CDR2 as YYNGEE. CDR3 size: 17 residues. The J segment lost 7 bases and the V segment lost 5 bases, leaving 17 bases of the junction unmatched. CDR3 bases: TGTGCCAGCAGTGAATTAGCGGCCGGGACAGGGGCCGGTGGCTACACCTTC. Its translation: CASSELAAGTGAGGYTF.

V usage is TRBV7-2 and J usage is TRBJ1-3, with TRBD1 identical over 9 bases. CDR1 and CDR2 from the germline V gene are SGHTA and FQGNSA. The ends lost 5 bases at V and 5 bases at J; junction bases unmatched: 10. The CDR3 length is 16 residues. The CDR3 sequence: CASSDPGTGSRNTIYF. The CDR3 DNA is TGTGCCAGCAGCGACCCCGGGACAGGGTCAAGAAACACCATATATTTT.

This CDR3 is CASSLRDRSTYNEQFF. The CDR3 region has the DNA TGTGCCAGCAGCCTCCGGGACAGATCTACCTACAATGAGCAGTTCTTC. The rearrangement uses TRBV7-9 and TRBJ2-1; TRBD1 matches 7 bases. V was clipped by 5 bases and J by 2 bases; unmatched bases: 9. The germline V gene encodes CDR1 SEHNR and CDR2 FQNEAQ (reference sequence). The CDR3 length is 16 residues.

A word on this clone: The same CDR3 also results from other DNA sequences found in this sample. The gene calls are TRBV19 and TRBJ2-7; tentative D call: TRBD1 (5 bases). Germline CDR1 and CDR2: LNHDA and SQIVND (reference sequence). The CDR3 length is 13 residues. Trimming took off 3 bases at V and 1 base at J, with 7 bases between the two ends. The CDR3 region is CASSIQGSYEQYF. The CDR3 nucleotides read TGTGCCAGTAGTATCCAGGGTTCCTACGAGCAGTACTTC.

This clone was seen only once. V usage is TRBV19 and J usage is TRBJ1-1; D might be TRBD1 (5 bases). There are 13 residues in the CDR3. V shed 6 bases and J shed 8 bases, with 16 bases lying between them. Germline V gene data show CDR1 as LNHDA and CDR2 as SQIVND (reference sequence). The CDR3 region has the DNA TGTGCCAGTAGATCCCCCCAGTACAGGGAAGCTTTCTTT. This encodes CASRSPQYREAFF.

V is TRBV25-1 and J is TRBJ2-2, with 10 bases that match TRBD1. V trimming: 9 bases; J trimming: 3 bases; junction bases outside the gene matches: 4. The CDR3 is 14 amino acids. Germline CDR1 MGHDK, CDR2 SYGVNS. CDR3 in DNA: TGTGCCAGTAAAGGACAGGGGGACACCGGGGAGCTGTTTTTT. This codes for CASKGQGDTGELFF.

The rearrangement links TRBV4-1 to TRBJ1-1, with D tentatively TRBD1 (5 bases). Trimming stripped 6 bases from V and 4 bases from J, with 30 bases between. This CDR3 has 19 residues. Germline CDR1 reads MGHRA; CDR2 reads YSYEKL. The CDR3 loop reads CASRRILGRPYGGTTEAFF. CDR3 bases: TGCGCCAGCAGGCGCATTTTAGGGCGACCCTACGGGGGGACCACTGAAGCTTTCTTT.

The chain uses TRBV7-9 and TRBJ2-3, with TRBD1 as a possible D gene (5 bases). V was pared by 1 base and J by 2 bases, with 10 bases between. The CDR3 runs 15 residues. From germline, CDR1 is SEHNR and CDR2 FQNEAQ (reference sequence). This CDR3 is CASSLGQINTDTQYF. The CDR3 bases are TGTGCCAGCAGCTTAGGACAGATAAACACAGATACGCAGTATTTT. Variable domain in full (rest from reference TRBV7-9 and TRBJ2-3): DTGVSQNPRHKITKRGQNVTFRCDPISEHNRLYWYRQTLGQGPEFLTYFQNEAQLEKSRLLSDRFSAERPKGSFSTLEIQRTEQGDSAMYLCASSLGQINTDTQYFGPGTRLTVL.

There are a few counts of this clone. The rearrangement links TRBV7-9 to TRBJ1-6; possible D gene TRBD1, 5 bases. The V gene lost 2 bases and the J gene lost 5 bases, with 7 bases spanning the gap. Per germline, CDR1 SEHNR and CDR2 FQNEAQ (reference sequence). The CDR3 spans 14 residues. CDR3 bases: TGTGCCAGCAGCTTAATAGGGGATAATTCACCCCTCCACTTT. This gives the protein CASSLIGDNSPLHF.

The rearrangement links TRBV5-4 to TRBJ2-3; 10 positions agree with TRBD1. Germline CDR1 is SGHNT and CDR2 is YYREEE (reference sequence). CDR3 size: 15 residues. J lost 4 bases, V lost 4 bases, and 6 bases had no gene match. CDR3 loop: CASSRRDRGADTQYF. CDR3 DNA: TGTGCCAGCAGCCGCCGGGACAGGGGCGCAGATACGCAGTATTTT.

V usage is TRBV19 and J usage is TRBJ2-4, with a weak D call TRBD1 (6 bases). The germline gives CDR1 LNHDA, CDR2 SQIVND (reference sequence). CDR3 length: 14 amino acids. Deletions cut 6 bases from V and 2 bases from J, with 11 bases between. The CDR3 nucleotides read TGTGCCAGTAGCAATCAGGGGTCCAAAAACATTCAGTACTTC. This sequence encodes CASSNQGSKNIQYF. Based on the CDR3 plus reference TRBV19 and TRBJ2-4, the full variable domain is DGGITQSPKYLFRKEGQNVTLSCEQNLNHDAMYWYRQDPGQGLRLIYYSQIVNDFQKGDIAEGYSVSREKKESFPLTVTSAQKNPTAFYLCASSNQGSKNIQYFGAGTRLSVL.